The 14 T cell receptor beta chains listed next were all sequenced from one sample in a study of regulatory T cells. Overall study findings and caveats: In CD3G-deficient patients, conventional CD4+ T cells were enriched for hydrophobic CDR3 residues at positions 6 and 7.

The PCR used 52 TRBV and 13 TRBJ primers. Sequenced by immunoSEQ multiplex PCR; TCRdb stores in-frame clones only, minus some. The table includes 30,000 to 40,000 clones, roughly 90% detected once. Their antigens are not known. The sample taken for sequencing was conventional CD4+ T cells sorted from blood. The receptors were gathered from a person aged 18 to 30 with CD3G deficiency.

The chain uses TRBV6-1 and TRBJ1-1; the D gene is possibly TRBD1 (6 bases). The CDR3 consists of 17 residues. The germline V gene has CDR1 MNHNS and CDR2 SASEGT. V lost 3 bases and J 0 bases, leaving 17 bases between the germline ends. The CDR3 bases are TGTGCCAGCAGTGATGCCAGGGGACAACGGTTGAACACTGAAGCTTTCTTT. Residues: CASSDARGQRLNTEAFF.

The chain links TRBV5-1 to TRBJ2-1; D remains unclear. The V gene lost 0 bases and the J gene lost 6 bases, with 10 bases spanning the gap. Germline V CDR1 and CDR2: SGHRS, YFSETQ. CDR3 length: 14 amino acids. The DNA for the CDR3 is TGCGCCAGCAGCTTGGACCCGGGCCCCAATGAGCAGTTCTTC. It is translated as CASSLDPGPNEQFF.

This clone is a singleton in its sample. This CDR3 reads CASSLGGTRGNEQFF. As DNA, the CDR3 is TGTGCCAGCAGCTTAGGTGGGACGAGAGGCAATGAGCAGTTCTTC. V gene TRBV7-9 combines with J gene TRBJ2-1; D tentatively reads TRBD1 or TRBD2 (5 bases each). V was cut by 1 base and J by 6 bases, with 13 bases left in between. The CDR3 has 15 amino acids. Per the germline V gene, CDR1 is SEHNR and CDR2 is FQNEAQ (reference sequence). The full variable domain, with the rest looked up from reference TRBV7-9 and TRBJ2-1, is DTGVSQNPRHKITKRGQNVTFRCDPISEHNRLYWYRQTLGQGPEFLTYFQNEAQLEKSRLLSDRFSAERPKGSFSTLEIQRTEQGDSAMYLCASSLGGTRGNEQFFGPGTRLTVL.

This clone has only a few counts. V is TRBV19 and J is TRBJ2-2; D possibly corresponds to TRBD1 (5 bases). Trimming cost V 6 bases and J 6 bases, with 5 bases left between them. Germline values: CDR1 LNHDA, CDR2 SQIVND (reference sequence). The CDR3 covers 11 residues. CDR3 in amino acids: CASRGPGELFF. For the CDR3, the DNA is TGTGCCAGTAGGGGGCCCGGGGAGCTGTTTTTT.

This chain joins TRBV6-1 and TRBJ2-1; no clear D. Germline CDR1 MNHNS, CDR2 SASEGT. The V gene lost 4 bases and the J gene lost 4 bases, with 8 bases spanning the gap. The CDR3 has 13 amino acids. This CDR3 reads CASSGTHYNEQFF. Written as DNA, the CDR3 is TGTGCCAGCAGTGGTACTCATTACAATGAGCAGTTCTTC.

The V gene is TRBV6-1, the J gene TRBJ2-7; 13 nucleotides agree with TRBD2. From germline, CDR1 is MNHNS and CDR2 SASEGT. Trimming removed 6 bases from V and 6 bases from J; junction bases left unmatched: 5. The CDR3 length is 14 residues. The CDR3 DNA is TGTGCCAGCAGGACTAGCGGGAGGCTGGGCGAGCAGTACTTC. Protein: CASRTSGRLGEQYF.

This chain connects TRBV7-9 to TRBJ2-3; a possible D gene is TRBD2 (7 bases). This CDR3 region has 16 residues. Trimming took off 3 bases at V and 0 bases at J, with 13 bases between the two ends. The V gene's germline CDR1 is SEHNR and CDR2 FQNEAQ (reference sequence). This CDR3 is CASSFEGGRSTDTQYF. The CDR3 nucleotides are TGTGCCAGCAGCTTCGAGGGGGGGCGGAGCACAGATACGCAGTATTTT.

In this sample, this clone turned up a few times. The J gene is TRBJ2-1, the V gene TRBV28, with a weak D call TRBD1 (8 bases). The V end was cut by 5 bases, the J end by 5 bases, with 13 bases between. The germline V gene encodes CDR1 MDHEN and CDR2 SYDVKM. The CDR3 contains 14 residues. The CDR3 region has the DNA TGTGCCAGCAGTCGGGGGGACAGGAACAATGAGCAGTTCTTC. Encoded protein: CASSRGDRNNEQFF.

On this clone: The sample has other DNA sequences that encode this CDR3 too. J is TRBJ1-2 and V is TRBV28, with TRBD1 matching over 10 bases. J gave up 5 bases and V 3 bases, and 0 bases lay outside the gene matches. Germline assignment: CDR1 MDHEN and CDR2 SYDVKM. The CDR3 length is 13 residues. This chain's CDR3 is CASSLGQGYGYTF. CDR3 bases: TGTGCCAGCAGTTTGGGACAGGGGTATGGCTACACCTTC.

The chain uses TRBV6-1 and TRBJ2-7; 8 bases fit TRBD2. The CDR3 is 13 amino acids. The junction had 1 base not matched to a gene; V was cut back by 4 bases and J by 2 bases. The germline V gene encodes CDR1 MNHNS and CDR2 SASEGT. Here the CDR3 DNA reads TGTGCCAGCAGTGGCGGGGGGACCTACGAGCAGTACTTC. Its translation: CASSGGGTYEQYF.

The J gene is TRBJ2-2, the V gene TRBV10-3, with 9 bases lining up with TRBD1. From germline, CDR1 is ENHRY and CDR2 SYGVKD. Trimming took 11 bases from V and 6 from J; bases not matched to a gene: 7. CDR3 size: 13 residues. CDR3: CASGTGIAGELFF. CDR3 in DNA: TGTGCCTCGGGGACAGGGATTGCCGGGGAGCTGTTTTTT.

V usage is TRBV11-2 and J usage is TRBJ2-3, with unresolved D. The V and J ends lost 5 bases and 0 bases respectively, with 9 bases between them. CDR1 SGHAT and CDR2 FQNNGV come from the germline V gene. The CDR3 spans 14 residues. The DNA of the CDR3 is TGTGCCAGCAGCCCTGGAGTGAGCACAGATACGCAGTATTTT. Amino acids: CASSPGVSTDTQYF.

This chain joins TRBV7-3 and TRBJ2-5, with D perhaps matching TRBD1 or TRBD2 (5 bases each). The J call may not be correct, given that the DNA end is closer to TRBJ2-7. Per the germline V gene, CDR1 is SGHTA and CDR2 is FQGTGA. The CDR3 runs to 15 residues. The CDR3 loop reads CASSLGLGTNYEQYF. DNA of the CDR3: TGTGCCAGCAGCTTAGGCCTCGGGACGAACTACGAGCAGTACTTC.

The chain recombines TRBV10-2 with TRBJ2-7, with D possibly matching TRBD2 (6 bases). The CDR3 runs to 11 residues. V shed 6 bases and J shed 9 bases, with 12 bases lying between them. Looked up from germline, CDR1 is WSHSY and CDR2 is SAAADI. The CDR3 sequence is CASSDSSVQYF. In DNA form, the CDR3 reads TGCGCCAGCAGCGATTCTAGCGTGCAGTACTTC.